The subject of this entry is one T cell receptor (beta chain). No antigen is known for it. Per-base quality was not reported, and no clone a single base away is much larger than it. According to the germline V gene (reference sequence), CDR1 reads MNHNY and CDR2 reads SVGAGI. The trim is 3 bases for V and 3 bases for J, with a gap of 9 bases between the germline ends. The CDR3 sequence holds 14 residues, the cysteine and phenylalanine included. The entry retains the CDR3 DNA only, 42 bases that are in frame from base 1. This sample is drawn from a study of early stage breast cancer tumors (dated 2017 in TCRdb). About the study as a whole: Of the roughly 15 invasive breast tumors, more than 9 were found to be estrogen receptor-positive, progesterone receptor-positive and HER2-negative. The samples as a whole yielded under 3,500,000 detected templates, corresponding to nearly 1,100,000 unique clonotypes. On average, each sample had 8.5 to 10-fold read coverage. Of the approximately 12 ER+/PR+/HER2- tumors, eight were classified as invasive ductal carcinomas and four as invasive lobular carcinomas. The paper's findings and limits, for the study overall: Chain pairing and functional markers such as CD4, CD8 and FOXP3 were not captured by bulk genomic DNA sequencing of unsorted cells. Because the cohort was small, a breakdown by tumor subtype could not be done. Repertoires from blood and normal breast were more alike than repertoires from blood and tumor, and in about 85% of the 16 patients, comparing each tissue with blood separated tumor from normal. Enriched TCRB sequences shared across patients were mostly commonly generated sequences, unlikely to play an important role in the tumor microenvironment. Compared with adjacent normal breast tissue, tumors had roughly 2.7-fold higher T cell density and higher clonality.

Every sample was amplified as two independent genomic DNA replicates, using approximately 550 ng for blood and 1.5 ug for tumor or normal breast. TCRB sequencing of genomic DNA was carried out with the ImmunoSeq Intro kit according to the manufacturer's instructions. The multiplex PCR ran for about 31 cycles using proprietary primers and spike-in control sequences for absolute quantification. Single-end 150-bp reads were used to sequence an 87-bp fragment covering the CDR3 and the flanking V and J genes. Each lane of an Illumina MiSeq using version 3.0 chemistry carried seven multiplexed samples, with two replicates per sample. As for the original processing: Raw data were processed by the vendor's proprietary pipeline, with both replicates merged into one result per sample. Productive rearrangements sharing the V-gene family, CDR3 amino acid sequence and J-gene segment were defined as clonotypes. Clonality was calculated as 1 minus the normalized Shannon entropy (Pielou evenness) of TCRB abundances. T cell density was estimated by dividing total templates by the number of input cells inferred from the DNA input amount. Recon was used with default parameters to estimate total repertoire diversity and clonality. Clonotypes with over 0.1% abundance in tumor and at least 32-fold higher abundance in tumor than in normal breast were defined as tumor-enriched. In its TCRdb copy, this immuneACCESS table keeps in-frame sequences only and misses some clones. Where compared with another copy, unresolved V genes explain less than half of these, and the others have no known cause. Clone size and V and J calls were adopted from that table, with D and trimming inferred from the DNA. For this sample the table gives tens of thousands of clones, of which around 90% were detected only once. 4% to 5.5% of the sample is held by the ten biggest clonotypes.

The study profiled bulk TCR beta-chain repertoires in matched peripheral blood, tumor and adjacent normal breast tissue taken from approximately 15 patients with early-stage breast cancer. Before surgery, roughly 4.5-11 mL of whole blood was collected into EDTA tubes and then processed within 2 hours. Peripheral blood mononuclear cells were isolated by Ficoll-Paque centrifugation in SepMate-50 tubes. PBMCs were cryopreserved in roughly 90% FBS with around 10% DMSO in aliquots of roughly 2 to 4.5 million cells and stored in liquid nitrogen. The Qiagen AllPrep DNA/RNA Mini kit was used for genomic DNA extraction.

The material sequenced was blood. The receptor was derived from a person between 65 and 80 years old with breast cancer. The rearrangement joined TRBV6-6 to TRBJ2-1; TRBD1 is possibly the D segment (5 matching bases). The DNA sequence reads TGTGCCAGCAGTTATAGGCAGGGCTACAATGAGCAGTTCTTC. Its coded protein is CASSYRQGYNEQFF.